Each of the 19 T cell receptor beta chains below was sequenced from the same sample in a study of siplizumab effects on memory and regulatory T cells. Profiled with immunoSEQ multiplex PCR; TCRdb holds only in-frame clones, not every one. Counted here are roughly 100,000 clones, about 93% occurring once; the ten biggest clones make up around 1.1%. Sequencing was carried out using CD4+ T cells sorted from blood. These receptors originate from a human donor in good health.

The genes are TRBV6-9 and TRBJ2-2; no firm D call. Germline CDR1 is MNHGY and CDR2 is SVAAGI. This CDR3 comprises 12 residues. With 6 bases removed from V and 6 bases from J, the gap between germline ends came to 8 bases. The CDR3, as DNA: TGTGCCAGCAGCCGCCGGTCCGGGGAGCTGTTTTTT. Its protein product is CASSRRSGELFF.

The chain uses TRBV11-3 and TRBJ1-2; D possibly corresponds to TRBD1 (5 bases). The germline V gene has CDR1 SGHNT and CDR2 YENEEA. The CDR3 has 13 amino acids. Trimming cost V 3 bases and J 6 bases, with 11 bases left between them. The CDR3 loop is CASSFGGEDGYTF. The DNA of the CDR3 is TGTGCCAGCAGCTTTGGGGGGGAAGATGGCTACACCTTC.

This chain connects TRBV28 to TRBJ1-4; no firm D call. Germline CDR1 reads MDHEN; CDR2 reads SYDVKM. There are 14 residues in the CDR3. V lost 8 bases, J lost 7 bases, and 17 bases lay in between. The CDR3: CASGILPFGEKLFF. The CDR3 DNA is TGTGCCAGCGGAATTTTGCCCTTTGGTGAAAAACTGTTTTTT.

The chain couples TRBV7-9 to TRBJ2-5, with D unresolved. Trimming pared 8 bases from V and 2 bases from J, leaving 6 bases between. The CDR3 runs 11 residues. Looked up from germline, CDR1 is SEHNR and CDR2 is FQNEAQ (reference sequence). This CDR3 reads CASGIQETQYF. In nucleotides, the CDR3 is TGTGCCAGCGGAATACAAGAGACCCAGTACTTC.

The CDR3 DNA sequence: TGTGCCAGTAGAGAGACAGGGGTGTATGAAAAACTGTTTTTT. Translation gives CASRETGVYEKLFF. The rearrangement links TRBV19 to TRBJ1-4; 8 bases line up with TRBD1. CDR3 size: 14 residues. CDR1 and CDR2 (germline): LNHDA, SQIVND (reference sequence). Losses at the gene ends were 6 bases for V and 6 bases for J; bases not matched to a gene: 6.

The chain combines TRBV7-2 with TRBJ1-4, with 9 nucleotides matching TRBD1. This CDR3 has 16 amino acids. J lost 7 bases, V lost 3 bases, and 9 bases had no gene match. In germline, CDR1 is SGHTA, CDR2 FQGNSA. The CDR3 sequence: CASSLDVGTGIEKLFF. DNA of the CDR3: TGTGCCAGCAGCTTGGACGTCGGGACAGGGATTGAAAAACTGTTTTTT.

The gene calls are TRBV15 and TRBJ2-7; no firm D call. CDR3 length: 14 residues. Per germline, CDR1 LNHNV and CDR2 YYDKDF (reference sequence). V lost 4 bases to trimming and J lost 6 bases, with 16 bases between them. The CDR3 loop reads CATSTNFLSFEQYF. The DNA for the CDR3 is TGTGCCACCAGCACGAACTTCCTCTCATTCGAGCAGTACTTC.

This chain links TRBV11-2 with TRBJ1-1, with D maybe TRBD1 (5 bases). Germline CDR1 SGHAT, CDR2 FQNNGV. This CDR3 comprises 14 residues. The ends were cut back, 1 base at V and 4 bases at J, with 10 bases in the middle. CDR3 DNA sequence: TGTGCCAGCAGCTTAGTGGGGGTGGGCACTGAAGCTTTCTTT. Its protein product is CASSLVGVGTEAFF.

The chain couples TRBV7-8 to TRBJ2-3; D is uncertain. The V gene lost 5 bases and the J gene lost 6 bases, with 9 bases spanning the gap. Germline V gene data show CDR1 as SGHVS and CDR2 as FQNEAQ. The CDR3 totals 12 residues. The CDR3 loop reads CASSPLRDTQYF. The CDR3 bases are TGTGCCAGCAGCCCCCTGCGGGATACGCAGTATTTT.

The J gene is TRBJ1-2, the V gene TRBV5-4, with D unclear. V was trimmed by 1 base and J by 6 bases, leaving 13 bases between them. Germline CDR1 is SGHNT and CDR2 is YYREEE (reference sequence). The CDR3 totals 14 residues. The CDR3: CASSLYVEGNGYTF. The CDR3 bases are TGTGCCAGCAGCTTGTACGTCGAGGGAAATGGCTACACCTTC.

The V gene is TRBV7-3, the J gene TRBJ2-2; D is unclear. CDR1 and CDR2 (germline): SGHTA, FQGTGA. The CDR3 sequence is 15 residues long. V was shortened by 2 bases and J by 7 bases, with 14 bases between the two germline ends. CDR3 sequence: CASSLGLVGFGELFF. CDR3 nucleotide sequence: TGTGCCAGCAGCTTAGGGCTAGTAGGCTTCGGGGAGCTGTTTTTT.

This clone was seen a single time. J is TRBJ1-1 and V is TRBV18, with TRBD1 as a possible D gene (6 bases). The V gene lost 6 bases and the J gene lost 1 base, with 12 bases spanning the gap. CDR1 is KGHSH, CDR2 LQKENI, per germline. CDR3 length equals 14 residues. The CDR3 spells CASSRDRQNTEAFF. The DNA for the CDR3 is TGTGCCAGCTCTCGAGACAGGCAGAACACTGAAGCTTTCTTT.

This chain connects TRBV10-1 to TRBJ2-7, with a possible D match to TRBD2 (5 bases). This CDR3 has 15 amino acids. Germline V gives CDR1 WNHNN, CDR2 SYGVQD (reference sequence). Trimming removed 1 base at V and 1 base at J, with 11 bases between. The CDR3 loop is CASSEYRSGSYEQYF. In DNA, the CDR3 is TGCGCCAGCAGTGAGTACCGGTCGGGATCCTACGAGCAGTACTTC.

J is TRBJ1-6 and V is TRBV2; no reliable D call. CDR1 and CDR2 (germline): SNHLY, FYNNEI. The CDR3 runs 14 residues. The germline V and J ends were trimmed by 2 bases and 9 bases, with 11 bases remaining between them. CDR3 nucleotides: TGTGCCAGCAGTGAAACCCCCTGGGGTTCACCCCTCCACTTT. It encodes CASSETPWGSPLHF.

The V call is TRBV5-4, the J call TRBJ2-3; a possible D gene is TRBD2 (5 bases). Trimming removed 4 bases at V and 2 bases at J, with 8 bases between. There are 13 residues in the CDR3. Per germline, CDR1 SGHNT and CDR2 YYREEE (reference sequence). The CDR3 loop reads CASSERATDTQYF. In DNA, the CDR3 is TGTGCCAGCAGCGAGAGGGCCACAGATACGCAGTATTTT.

The DNA for the CDR3 is TGTGCCAGCCGGCCAACCGGGACAGGGGCCTATGGCTACACCTTC. Its protein product is CASRPTGTGAYGYTF. The rearrangement uses TRBV6-5 and TRBJ1-2; 10 nucleotides agree with TRBD1. The junction had 10 bases not matched to a gene; V was cut back by 8 bases and J by 4 bases. The CDR3 spans 15 residues. CDR1 and CDR2 (germline): MNHEY, SVGAGI.

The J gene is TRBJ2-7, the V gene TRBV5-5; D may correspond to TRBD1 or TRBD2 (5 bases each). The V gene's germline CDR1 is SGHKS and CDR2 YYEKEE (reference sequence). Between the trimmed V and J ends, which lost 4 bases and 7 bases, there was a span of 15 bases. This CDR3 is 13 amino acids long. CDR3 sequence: CASSLGTPQEQYF. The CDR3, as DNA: TGTGCCAGCAGCCTGGGGACCCCTCAGGAGCAGTACTTC.

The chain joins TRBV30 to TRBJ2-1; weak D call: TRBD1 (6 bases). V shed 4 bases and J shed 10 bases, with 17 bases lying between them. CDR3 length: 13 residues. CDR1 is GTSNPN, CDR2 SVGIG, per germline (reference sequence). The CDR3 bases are TGTGCCTGGACGTTCCGCAGGGGTGGGGAGCAGTTCTTC. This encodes CAWTFRRGGEQFF.

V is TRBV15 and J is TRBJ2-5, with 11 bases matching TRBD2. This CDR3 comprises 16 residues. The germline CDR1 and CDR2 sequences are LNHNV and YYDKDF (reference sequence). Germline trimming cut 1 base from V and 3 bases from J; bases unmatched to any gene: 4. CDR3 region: CATSRGGGLAEETQYF. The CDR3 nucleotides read TGTGCCACCAGCAGAGGGGGGGGACTAGCGGAAGAGACCCAGTACTTC.